What follows describes a single TCR beta chain. The table lists this clone with a count of one. The antigen it recognizes is unknown. No per-base quality is available; no much larger clone lies one base away. The data derive from a study of blood T cell repertoires in COVID-19 (dated by TCRdb to 2020 to 2021). Looking at the study overall: Collaborator samples came from the United States, Italy and Spain and covered acute and convalescent phases of COVID-19. The dataset comprised deeply sampled blood TCRbeta repertoires from subjects exposed to, actively infected with, or recovered from COVID-19. The repertoires were released in a freely available public database meant as a resource for research on the immune response to SARS-CoV-2. The prospective study material was composed of cDNA or gDNA derived from T cells, B-cell-depleted T cells, or PBMCs. Samples came from the ongoing ImmuneRACE study (first 160 participants) plus 1,254 subjects from 6 global collaborators. Where available, HLA class I and class II types were taken from metadata supplied by the sample provider and were not determined by assay-based typing. A de-identified subject ID, COVID-19 status, age in years and sex were almost always included in the sample metadata.

In Seattle, one collaborating source enrolled patients while the infection was active and tracked those patients longitudinally over the course of disease. Each collaborating institution followed its own protocols to collect whole blood in K2EDTA tubes. For TCRbeta analysis, collaborator samples were shipped as frozen whole blood, as isolated PBMCs, or as DNA extracted from either sample type. The immunoSEQ Assay, a bias-controlled multiplex PCR, was used to amplify TCRbeta CDR3 regions from genomic DNA. Concerning the study's data processing: The number of nucleated cells in each sample was estimated from the amplification of reference gene primers within the assay. To quantify the absolute abundance of each unique TCRbeta CDR3 rearrangement, sequence reads were collapsed and filtered. Productive Simpson clonality was computed per sample as the square root of Simpson's diversity index over productive rearrangements. TCRdb took over this immuneACCESS table, retaining in-frame rearrangements with V and J assigned. Such tables are incomplete; in checked studies, under half of the missing clones stem from an unresolved V gene, and the remainder is unexplained. D and trimming were read from the DNA, whereas the V and J calls and clone size are those reported in that table. The sample table holds tens of thousands of clones, of which roughly 90% were seen once. The top ten clonotypes cover approximately 5.4% of the sample.

CDR1 MGHRA and CDR2 YSYEKL are derived from the germline V gene. V is reduced by 0 bases and J by 0 bases, leaving a spacing of 12 bases between them. The CDR3 holds 17 amino acids from the cysteine to the phenylalanine. Of the read, only the CDR3 DNA is kept; its 51 bases are in frame from base 1. Results and caveats for the whole study, not just this receptor: The quantity of clinical and demographic metadata differed by source and by participant and was supplied without curation.

This sequence was found in a man between 60 and 75 years old with COVID-19, enrolled during active disease. Sequencing was carried out using peripheral blood. Recombination linked TRBV4-1 to TRBJ1-5; there is no confident call for the D gene. The CDR3 is CASSQEARLYSNQPQHF. In nucleotides, the sequence is TGCGCCAGCAGCCAAGAGGCCAGACTATATAGCAATCAGCCCCAGCATTTT.